Listed here are 8 T cell receptor beta chains from one sample, sequenced in a study of blood T cell repertoires in COVID-19. Here immunoSEQ multiplex PCR was the method, and the copy in TCRdb shows in-frame clones only, minus some. This table holds about 54,000 clones, roughly four fifths found once. Sequenced: peripheral blood. Receptors originate from a human donor in a cohort sampled during active or convalescent COVID-19.

The rearrangement links TRBV6-2 or TRBV6-3 to TRBJ1-2; a possible D gene is TRBD1 (5 bases). V lost 6 bases and J 4 bases, leaving 18 bases between the germline ends. Germline CDR1 is MNHEY and CDR2 is SVGEGT. The length of the CDR3 is 15 residues. The CDR3 reads CASSPTTGRGYGYTF. The CDR3 DNA reads as TGTGCCAGCAGCCCTACAACAGGACGTGGCTATGGCTACACCTTC.

Here the CDR3 DNA reads TGTGCCAGCAGCTCCCTCGGGACTAGCACAGATACGCAGTATTTT. This translates into CASSSLGTSTDTQYF. V is TRBV7-2 and J is TRBJ2-3; a possible D gene is TRBD2 (6 bases). V was clipped by 4 bases and J by 0 bases, with 11 bases between them. Germline V gives CDR1 SGHTA, CDR2 FQGNSA. The CDR3 extends over 15 amino acids.

V and J are TRBV21-1 and TRBJ2-3; the table gives TRBD2 as D, unverified against the DNA. TRBV21-1 is a known pseudogene. CDR3 length: 17 residues. The CDR3 sequence: CASSKALTSGGTDTQYF. CDR3 DNA: TGTGCCAGCAGCAAGGCCCTGACTAGCGGGGGAACAGATACGCAGTATTTT.

The chain joins TRBV24-1 to TRBJ1-4; 7 bases agree with TRBD1. J gave up 6 bases and V 8 bases, and 8 bases lay outside the gene matches. Germline V CDR1 and CDR2: KGHDR, SFDVKD. CDR3 length equals 14 residues. This CDR3 reads CATITGVGDEKLFF. The CDR3 DNA sequence: TGTGCCACCATAACAGGGGTGGGTGATGAAAAACTGTTTTTT.

About this clone: A junction end diverges from the germline sequence, so it may reflect a read error. The CDR3 sequence is CASRRQGNQPQHF. CDR3 nucleotides: TGTGCCAGCCGGAGACAGGGCAACCAGCCCCAGCATTTT. The chain carries TRBV6-5 and TRBJ1-5, with TRBD1 matching over 7 bases. CDR1 is MNHEY, CDR2 SVGAGI, per germline. This CDR3 is built from 13 residues.

J is TRBJ1-2 and V is TRBV7-9; TRBD1 is a possible D gene (5 bases). Germline values: CDR1 SEHNR, CDR2 FQNEAQ (reference sequence). The CDR3 contains 14 residues. V was shortened by 5 bases and J by 7 bases, with 17 bases between the two germline ends. CDR3 coding DNA: TGTGCCAGCAGCCCTCCTTCGGTGGGGGGTGGCTACACCTTC. As protein: CASSPPSVGGGYTF.

As DNA, the CDR3 is TGTGCCAGCAGCTTGGAAACGGGACAGGTGACTTCTGAAGCTTTCTTT. It yields the protein CASSLETGQVTSEAFF. The chain is built from TRBV5-6 and TRBJ1-1; 8 positions match TRBD1. This CDR3 has 16 residues. V trimming: 0 bases; J trimming: 6 bases; junction bases outside the gene matches: 10. Germline V gene data show CDR1 as SGHDT and CDR2 as YYEEEE.

The gene calls are TRBV6-4 and TRBJ1-2; D gene uncertain. CDR3 length equals 14 residues. The germline V and J ends were trimmed by 5 bases and 5 bases, with 15 bases remaining between them. Per germline, CDR1 MRHNA and CDR2 SNTAGT. The CDR3 coding sequence is TGTGCCAGCAGTCCAAACCCAGGATCGTATGGCTACACCTTC. Encoded protein: CASSPNPGSYGYTF.